A selection of T cell receptor beta chains follows, all from one sample in a study of T cell responses to AZD1222 COVID-19 vaccine. Clones were read by immunoSEQ multiplex PCR, and TCRdb kept only the in-frame ones, dropping some. Here the sample spans about 86,000 clones, around 90% being singletons. Specimen: peripheral blood, collected on day 0 of AZD1222 vaccination. Receptor source: an adult in good health. CDR3s include the opening cysteine and the closing phenylalanine or tryptophan. The order of the fields is clone size, V gene, J gene, D gene, CDR3 protein, CDR3 DNA. D genes are given only for firm matches. Clone sizes are given selectively: once, few, many, or a class where the clone is expanded.

clone size: NA
V gene: TRBV7-9
J gene: TRBJ1-2
D gene: NA
CDR3 protein: CASSLSGLGGHGYTF
CDR3 DNA: TGTGCCAGCAGCTTAAGCGGACTAGGAGGCCATGGCTACACCTTC

clone size: NA
V gene: TRBV5-4
J gene: TRBJ2-1
D gene: NA
CDR3 protein: CASSLNAYNEQFF
CDR3 DNA: TGTGCCAGCAGCTTGAACGCATACAATGAGCAGTTCTTC

clone size: NA
V gene: TRBV29-1
J gene: TRBJ1-2
D gene: TRBD1
CDR3 protein: CSVTTGGYGYTF
CDR3 DNA: TGCAGCGTGACGACAGGGGGGTATGGCTACACCTTC

clone size: NA
V gene: TRBV6-6
J gene: TRBJ1-1
D gene: NA
CDR3 protein: CASSYVDSPEAFF
CDR3 DNA: TGTGCCAGCAGTTATGTCGACAGCCCTGAAGCTTTCTTT

clone size: NA
V gene: TRBV27
J gene: TRBJ1-5
D gene: NA
CDR3 protein: CASSLYPLTGPWDQPQHF
CDR3 DNA: TGTGCCAGCAGTTTATACCCGTTGACAGGCCCTTGGGATCAGCCCCAGCATTTT

clone size: NA
V gene: TRBV28
J gene: TRBJ2-7
D gene: TRBD2
CDR3 protein: CASSRSSGRIYEQYF
CDR3 DNA: TGTGCCAGCAGTCGTTCTAGCGGGAGGATCTACGAGCAGTACTTC

clone size: NA
V gene: TRBV7-2
J gene: TRBJ1-5
D gene: NA
CDR3 protein: CASSLNKNQPQHF
CDR3 DNA: TGTGCCAGCAGCTTAAACAAAAATCAGCCCCAGCATTTT

clone size: NA
V gene: TRBV6-2/TRBV6-3
J gene: TRBJ2-1
D gene: TRBD2
CDR3 protein: CASSYLGTSGQQFF
CDR3 DNA: TGTGCCAGCAGTTACCTCGGGACTAGCGGCCAGCAGTTCTTC

clone size: NA
V gene: TRBV10-1
J gene: TRBJ2-3
D gene: NA
CDR3 protein: CASSECEGCADTQYF
CDR3 DNA: TGCGCCAGCAGTGAGTGCGAGGGCTGCGCAGATACGCAGTATTTT

clone size: once
V gene: TRBV4-1
J gene: TRBJ1-1
D gene: NA
CDR3 protein: CASSQPGWGTEAFF
CDR3 DNA: TGCGCCAGCAGCCAACCAGGATGGGGCACTGAAGCTTTCTTT

clone size: NA
V gene: TRBV27
J gene: TRBJ1-1
D gene: NA
CDR3 protein: CASSKGQQNTEAFF
CDR3 DNA: TGTGCCAGCAGTAAAGGACAGCAGAACACTGAAGCTTTCTTT

clone size: NA
V gene: TRBV27
J gene: TRBJ1-2
D gene: NA
CDR3 protein: CASSTGTPAGYTF
CDR3 DNA: TGTGCCAGCAGCACCGGGACGCCGGCGGGCTACACCTTC

clone size: NA
V gene: TRBV4-3
J gene: TRBJ1-5
D gene: NA
CDR3 protein: CASSYLWGAGNQPQHF
CDR3 DNA: TGCGCCAGCAGCTACCTTTGGGGGGCCGGCAATCAGCCCCAGCATTTT

clone size: NA
V gene: TRBV4-2
J gene: TRBJ2-5
D gene: TRBD2
CDR3 protein: CASSPTPGLVGETQYF
CDR3 DNA: TGTGCCAGCAGTCCAACTCCGGGACTAGTTGGAGAGACCCAGTACTTC

clone size: NA
V gene: TRBV19
J gene: TRBJ2-1
D gene: NA
CDR3 protein: CASSIGGTGYNEQFF
CDR3 DNA: TGTGCCAGTAGTATAGGGGGGACTGGCTACAATGAGCAGTTCTTC

clone size: NA
V gene: TRBV12-3/TRBV12-4
J gene: TRBJ1-2
D gene: NA
CDR3 protein: CASSPRREGYTF
CDR3 DNA: TGTGCCAGCAGTCCCCGGCGGGAAGGCTACACCTTC

clone size: NA
V gene: TRBV14
J gene: TRBJ2-6
D gene: NA
CDR3 protein: CASSQAGANVLTF
CDR3 DNA: TGTGCCAGCAGCCAAGCTGGGGCCAACGTCCTGACTTTC

clone size: few
V gene: TRBV3-1/TRBV3-2
J gene: TRBJ2-2
D gene: TRBD2
CDR3 protein: CASRGLAGLNTGELFF
CDR3 DNA: TGTGCCAGCAGGGGACTAGCGGGGTTGAACACCGGGGAGCTGTTTTTT

clone size: NA
V gene: TRBV19
J gene: TRBJ1-5
D gene: NA
CDR3 protein: CASSMGRYYQPQHF
CDR3 DNA: TGTGCCAGTAGTATGGGCAGGTACTATCAGCCCCAGCATTTT

clone size: NA
V gene: TRBV30
J gene: TRBJ2-3
D gene: NA
CDR3 protein: CAWSPSGADTQYF
CDR3 DNA: TGTGCCTGGAGTCCCTCGGGGGCAGATACGCAGTATTTT

clone size: NA
V gene: TRBV20-1
J gene: TRBJ1-1
D gene: NA
CDR3 protein: CSASLGAGSASRAFF
CDR3 DNA: TGCAGTGCTAGTTTAGGGGCAGGGTCCGCATCTAGGGCTTTCTTT

clone size: NA
V gene: TRBV19
J gene: TRBJ2-2
D gene: NA
CDR3 protein: CASSQGGTGELFF
CDR3 DNA: TGTGCCAGTAGTCAGGGGGGCACCGGGGAGCTGTTTTTT

clone size: NA
V gene: TRBV27
J gene: TRBJ1-5
D gene: NA
CDR3 protein: CASSSTGSRQPQHF
CDR3 DNA: TGTGCCAGCAGTTCTACAGGGTCCCGGCAGCCCCAGCATTTT

clone size: NA
V gene: TRBV5-4
J gene: TRBJ2-3
D gene: TRBD2
CDR3 protein: CASSLSSGSTDTQYF
CDR3 DNA: TGTGCCAGCAGCTTGTCCAGCGGGAGTACAGATACGCAGTATTTT

clone size: NA
V gene: TRBV2
J gene: TRBJ1-2
D gene: NA
CDR3 protein: CASSEEGLSYGYTF
CDR3 DNA: TGTGCCAGCAGTGAAGAGGGCCTTTCCTATGGCTACACCTTC

clone size: once
V gene: TRBV5-4
J gene: TRBJ1-1
D gene: NA
CDR3 protein: CASSLVAGAEAFF
CDR3 DNA: TGTGCCAGCAGCTTGGTAGCGGGGGCTGAAGCTTTCTTT

clone size: NA
V gene: TRBV7-3
J gene: TRBJ2-1
D gene: NA
CDR3 protein: CASSLMEDEQFF
CDR3 DNA: TGTGCCAGCAGCTTAATGGAAGATGAGCAGTTCTTC

clone size: NA
V gene: TRBV5-1
J gene: TRBJ1-1
D gene: NA
CDR3 protein: CASSLAGQYTEAFF
CDR3 DNA: TGCGCCAGCAGCTTGGCCGGGCAGTACACTGAAGCTTTCTTT

clone size: NA
V gene: TRBV5-4
J gene: TRBJ2-1
D gene: NA
CDR3 protein: CASSPTDNEQFF
CDR3 DNA: TGTGCCAGCAGCCCGACCGACAATGAGCAGTTCTTC

clone size: NA
V gene: TRBV27
J gene: TRBJ2-7
D gene: TRBD1
CDR3 protein: CASSGGQDQGEQYF
CDR3 DNA: TGTGCCAGCAGTGGGGGACAGGATCAGGGCGAGCAGTACTTC

clone size: once
V gene: TRBV11-2
J gene: TRBJ2-3
D gene: NA
CDR3 protein: CASRHTSEGADTQYF
CDR3 DNA: TGTGCCAGCAGGCACACTAGCGAGGGGGCAGATACGCAGTATTTT

clone size: NA
V gene: TRBV5-1
J gene: TRBJ2-1
D gene: NA
CDR3 protein: CASSPTSPSASQAPFF
CDR3 DNA: TGCGCCAGCAGCCCCACCTCCCCCTCGGCTAGCCAAGCCCCATTCTTC

clone size: NA
V gene: TRBV5-1
J gene: TRBJ1-3
D gene: NA
CDR3 protein: CASSLAAGGYGNTIYF
CDR3 DNA: TGCGCCAGCAGCTTGGCGGCTGGGGGCTACGGAAACACCATATATTTT

clone size: NA
V gene: TRBV25-1
J gene: TRBJ2-2
D gene: NA
CDR3 protein: CASSDRSQTGELFF
CDR3 DNA: TGTGCCAGCAGTGATAGGTCGCAAACCGGGGAGCTGTTTTTT

clone size: few
V gene: TRBV10-3
J gene: TRBJ2-2
D gene: TRBD1
CDR3 protein: CAISDRDRGRTGELFF
CDR3 DNA: TGTGCCATCAGTGACCGGGACAGGGGGCGCACCGGGGAGCTGTTTTTT

clone size: NA
V gene: TRBV7-9
J gene: TRBJ2-3
D gene: NA
CDR3 protein: CASSLQSGNTDTQYF
CDR3 DNA: TGTGCCAGCAGCTTACAGTCCGGGAACACAGATACGCAGTATTTT

clone size: NA
V gene: TRBV6-6
J gene: TRBJ1-1
D gene: TRBD1
CDR3 protein: CASRTTGRETEAFF
CDR3 DNA: TGTGCCAGCAGAACGACAGGGAGGGAAACTGAAGCTTTCTTT

clone size: NA
V gene: TRBV5-6
J gene: TRBJ2-7
D gene: NA
CDR3 protein: CASSPTGVPYEQYF
CDR3 DNA: TGTGCCAGCAGCCCGACGGGGGTCCCCTACGAGCAGTACTTC

clone size: few
V gene: TRBV7-2
J gene: TRBJ1-5
D gene: TRBD1
CDR3 protein: CASSWGTGGTQHF
CDR3 DNA: TGTGCCAGCAGCTGGGGGACAGGGGGCACCCAGCATTTT

clone size: NA
V gene: TRBV3-1/TRBV3-2
J gene: TRBJ1-1
D gene: NA
CDR3 protein: CASSSRDNTEAFF
CDR3 DNA: TGTGCCAGCAGCTCTCGGGACAACACTGAAGCTTTCTTT

clone size: NA
V gene: TRBV7-9
J gene: TRBJ2-7
D gene: TRBD2
CDR3 protein: CASSFDSRLAGGTYEQYF
CDR3 DNA: TGTGCCAGCAGCTTCGACAGCAGACTAGCGGGAGGCACCTACGAGCAGTACTTC

clone size: once
V gene: TRBV18
J gene: TRBJ2-5
D gene: TRBD1
CDR3 protein: CASSPIGQGETQYF
CDR3 DNA: TGTGCCAGCTCACCAATCGGACAGGGAGAGACCCAGTACTTC

clone size: NA
V gene: TRBV19
J gene: TRBJ2-5
D gene: NA
CDR3 protein: CASSPVRGTQYF
CDR3 DNA: TGTGCCAGTAGCCCTGTGCGGGGAACCCAGTACTTC

clone size: NA
V gene: TRBV5-1
J gene: TRBJ2-5
D gene: NA
CDR3 protein: CASSFQGRETQYF
CDR3 DNA: TGCGCCAGCAGCTTTCAAGGGCGCGAGACCCAGTACTTC

clone size: once
V gene: TRBV6-5
J gene: TRBJ2-2
D gene: NA
CDR3 protein: CASTRLANTGELFF
CDR3 DNA: TGTGCCAGCACCCGGCTTGCGAACACCGGGGAGCTGTTTTTT

clone size: NA
V gene: TRBV30
J gene: TRBJ1-6
D gene: NA
CDR3 protein: CAWNMGQNNSPLHF
CDR3 DNA: TGTGCCTGGAACATGGGACAAAATAATTCACCCCTCCACTTT

clone size: NA
V gene: TRBV24-1
J gene: TRBJ2-2
D gene: TRBD2
CDR3 protein: CATSESRLAGRPGELFF
CDR3 DNA: TGTGCCACCAGTGAATCCCGACTAGCGGGGAGACCCGGGGAGCTGTTTTTT

clone size: NA
V gene: TRBV28
J gene: TRBJ1-2
D gene: NA
CDR3 protein: CASSLVGDNYGYTF
CDR3 DNA: TGTGCCAGCAGTTTGGTGGGGGATAACTATGGCTACACCTTC

clone size: NA
V gene: TRBV7-2
J gene: TRBJ1-2
D gene: TRBD1
CDR3 protein: CASSALDGQGGNYGYTF
CDR3 DNA: TGTGCCAGCAGCGCTCTCGATGGACAGGGGGGTAACTATGGCTACACCTTC

clone size: NA
V gene: TRBV2
J gene: TRBJ1-1
D gene: NA
CDR3 protein: CASSVLKSNTEAFF
CDR3 DNA: TGTGCCAGCAGTGTTTTAAAATCCAACACTGAAGCTTTCTTT

clone size: NA
V gene: TRBV10-3
J gene: TRBJ2-7
D gene: TRBD2
CDR3 protein: CAISGTSGYEQYF
CDR3 DNA: TGTGCCATCAGTGGTACTAGCGGCTACGAGCAGTACTTC

clone size: NA
V gene: TRBV7-3
J gene: TRBJ2-5
D gene: TRBD1
CDR3 protein: CASSSGQGVETQYF
CDR3 DNA: TGTGCCAGCAGCTCGGGACAGGGAGTAGAGACCCAGTACTTC

clone size: NA
V gene: TRBV7-2
J gene: TRBJ2-3
D gene: NA
CDR3 protein: CASSFLADTQYF
CDR3 DNA: TGTGCCAGCAGCTTCTTGGCAGATACGCAGTATTTT

clone size: NA
V gene: TRBV14
J gene: TRBJ1-5
D gene: NA
CDR3 protein: CASSQDHQQPQHF
CDR3 DNA: TGTGCCAGCAGCCAAGATCATCAGCAGCCCCAGCATTTT

clone size: NA
V gene: TRBV5-1
J gene: TRBJ1-5
D gene: NA
CDR3 protein: CASSLFQGQPQHF
CDR3 DNA: TGCGCCAGCAGCTTGTTCCAAGGGCAGCCCCAGCATTTT

clone size: NA
V gene: TRBV5-8
J gene: TRBJ1-5
D gene: NA
CDR3 protein: CASSFHGLGQPQHF
CDR3 DNA: TGTGCCAGCAGCTTTCATGGTTTGGGACAGCCCCAGCATTTT

clone size: NA
V gene: TRBV7-8
J gene: TRBJ2-2
D gene: TRBD2
CDR3 protein: CASSLKSSGRIGELFF
CDR3 DNA: TGTGCCAGCAGCTTAAAGTCTAGCGGGAGAATCGGGGAGCTGTTTTTT